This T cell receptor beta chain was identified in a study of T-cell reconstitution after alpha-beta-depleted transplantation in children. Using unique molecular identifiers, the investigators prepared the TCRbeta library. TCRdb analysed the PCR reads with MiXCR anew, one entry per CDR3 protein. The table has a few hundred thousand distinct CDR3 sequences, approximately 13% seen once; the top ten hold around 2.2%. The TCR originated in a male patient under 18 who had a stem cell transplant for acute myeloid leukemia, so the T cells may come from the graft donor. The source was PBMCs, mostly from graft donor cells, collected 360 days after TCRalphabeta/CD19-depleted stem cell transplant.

The CDR3 protein is CASSLRKLHTGELFF. The CDR3 DNA is TGTGCCAGCAGCTTACGGAAGCTTCACACCGGGGAGCTGTTTTTT. The rearrangement joins TRBV27 to TRBJ2-2; no clear D gene. Per the germline V gene, CDR1 is MNHEY and CDR2 is SMNVEV (reference sequence). Trimming shortened V by 6 bases and J by 3 bases, and 14 bases separated the two germline ends. This CDR3 spans 15 amino acids.